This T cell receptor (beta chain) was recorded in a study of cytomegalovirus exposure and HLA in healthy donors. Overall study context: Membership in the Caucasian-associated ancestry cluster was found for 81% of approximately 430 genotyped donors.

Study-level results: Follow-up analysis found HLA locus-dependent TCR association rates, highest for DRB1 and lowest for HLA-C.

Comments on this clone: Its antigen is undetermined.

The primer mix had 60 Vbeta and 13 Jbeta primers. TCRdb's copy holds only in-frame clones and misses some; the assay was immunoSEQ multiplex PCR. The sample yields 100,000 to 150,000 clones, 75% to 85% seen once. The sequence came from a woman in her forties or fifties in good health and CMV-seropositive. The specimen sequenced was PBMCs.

This CDR3 is CASSFSPGGSYEQYF. For the CDR3, the DNA is TGTGCCAGCAGCTTCTCACCGGGAGGCTCCTACGAGCAGTACTTC. This chain links TRBV7-2 with TRBJ2-7, with 7 nucleotides matching TRBD2. The CDR3 is 15 amino acids. Trimming took 3 bases from V and 0 from J; bases not matched to a gene: 5. Germline values: CDR1 SGHTA, CDR2 FQGNSA.